This T cell receptor (beta chain) was found in a study of blood T cell repertoires in COVID-19. The CDR3 totals 14 residues. The germline gives CDR1 MNHNY, CDR2 SVGAGI (reference sequence). Trimming shortened V by 8 bases and J by 1 base, and 14 bases separated the two germline ends. Data came from immunoSEQ multiplex PCR; TCRdb stores just in-frame clones and leaves some out. This table holds around 180,000 clones, under 90% found once. Sample: PBMCs or T cells enriched from blood (not recorded which). The clonotype comes from a man aged 50-60 years who had recovered from COVID-19. The chain employs TRBV6-6 and TRBJ1-1; D gene ambiguous. The CDR3 loop is CASREGIRNTEAFF. The CDR3 DNA reads as TGTGCCAGCCGCGAGGGTATCCGGAACACTGAAGCTTTCTTT.